Sequencing of this TCR beta chain was carried out in a study of cytomegalovirus exposure and HLA in healthy donors. Study context: A prior study identified 117 million unique TCR beta sequences from about 200 million T cells.

Study-level findings and limits: V- and J-gene trimming of TCR beta was linked (in a later analysis) to a missense DCLRE1C variant.

Primers included in the PCR were 60 Vbeta and 13 Jbeta primers. Produced via immunoSEQ multiplex PCR; TCRdb's table is partial and in-frame only. The sample holds about 130,000 clones; 77% are singletons and the top ten take approximately 4.2%. The V end lost 2 bases, the J end lost 0 bases, and 11 bases lay between the germline ends. CDR1 and CDR2 (germline): MGHRA, YSYEKL. The CDR3 covers 15 residues. Regarding this clone: Its specificity is unknown.

The chain is built from TRBV4-1 and TRBJ2-7; a possible D gene is TRBD1 (6 bases). Input material: PBMCs. This TCR came from a male donor in good health and CMV-seropositive. CDR3 nucleotides: TGCGCCAGCAGCCAAAGACAGGATAGCTCCTACGAGCAGTACTTC. This codes for CASSQRQDSSYEQYF.